The 29 T cell receptor beta chains below were found in one sample sequenced in a study of long-term antiretroviral therapy in people with HIV. Survey-level resolution applied to immunoSEQ assay v3.0. Profiling relied on immunoSEQ multiplex PCR, and the TCRdb table lists in-frame clones only, not all of them. The repertoire holds around 11,000 clones, around 88% seen once, with about 20% in the top ten. The sample here was unsorted PBMCs, taken 0.2 years before starting antiretroviral therapy. Source of these receptors: a middle-aged woman with HIV.

This chain connects TRBV5-1 to TRBJ2-5; D is tentatively TRBD1 or TRBD2 (5 bases each). The V end was cut by 3 bases, the J end by 5 bases, with 11 bases between. The CDR3 spans 13 residues. The germline V gene has CDR1 SGHRS and CDR2 YFSETQ. DNA of the CDR3: TGCGCCAGCAGCTGGGACGAATTGGAGACCCAGTACTTC. As protein: CASSWDELETQYF.

As concerns this clone: The germline gene is not matched at one end of the junction; a read error may be the cause. This chain links TRBV6-6 with TRBJ2-5; D call uncertain. Germline V gene sequence: CDR1 MNHNY, CDR2 SVGAGI (reference sequence). The CDR3 totals 11 residues. The CDR3 is CASSYSSSQNF. DNA for the CDR3: TGTGCCAGCAGTTACTCGTCGTCCCAGAACTTC.

The rearrangement uses TRBV9 and TRBJ1-1; 8 bases match TRBD1. Germline CDR1 and CDR2: SGDLS and YYNGEE. The CDR3 has 17 residues. The V segment lost 4 bases and the J segment 1 base; nucleotides outside the gene matches: 12. CDR3 DNA sequence: TGTGCCAGCAGCCCAGGACAGGGTAGGTCCACGAACACTGAAGCTTTCTTT. It yields the protein CASSPGQGRSTNTEAFF.

V gene TRBV7-9 combines with J gene TRBJ1-1; D gene unclear. Between the trimmed V and J ends, which lost 1 base and 6 bases, there was a span of 15 bases. The germline V gene has CDR1 SEHNR and CDR2 FQNEAQ (reference sequence). The CDR3 is made up of 15 amino acids. CDR3 nucleotide sequence: TGTGCCAGCAGCTTAGGGCAGCCGGGAAACGCTGAAGCTTTCTTT. As protein: CASSLGQPGNAEAFF.

This clone has only one observation. The V gene is TRBV7-2, the J gene TRBJ2-7; D is undetermined. This CDR3 is 13 amino acids long. The V end lost 5 bases, the J end lost 3 bases, and 11 bases lay between the germline ends. Germline values: CDR1 SGHTA, CDR2 FQGNSA. As DNA, the CDR3 is TGTGCCAGCAGCCGGCCAGGTGACTACGAGCAGTACTTC. It yields the protein CASSRPGDYEQYF.

The chain links TRBV4-3 to TRBJ1-3; D call uncertain. The ends were cut back, 4 bases at V and 2 bases at J, with 6 bases in the middle. The germline V gene has CDR1 LGHNA and CDR2 YSLEER. The CDR3 runs to 13 residues. CDR3 amino acids: CASSPGTGNTIYF. CDR3 nucleotides: TGCGCCAGCAGCCCCGGAACTGGAAACACCATATATTTT.

The chain joins TRBV30 to TRBJ1-1, with D uncertain. The germline CDR1 and CDR2 sequences are GTSNPN and SVGIG (reference sequence). With 3 bases removed from V and 6 bases from J, the gap between germline ends came to 23 bases. The CDR3 runs to 16 residues. The DNA of the CDR3 is TGTGCCTGGAGCGAGCTAATTTTAACGTCGGGCCCTGAAGCTTTCTTT. Its protein is CAWSELILTSGPEAFF.

This clone occurred a few times. The rearrangement uses TRBV7-2 and TRBJ2-7; D gene ambiguous. The V gene's germline CDR1 is SGHTA and CDR2 FQGNSA. This CDR3 comprises 16 residues. V was cut by 11 bases and J by 7 bases, with 30 bases left in between. Written as DNA, the CDR3 is TGTGCCGTACTTTTAGATGATCGGGCACCAGTCGGGGAGCAGTACTTC. This codes for CAVLLDDRAPVGEQYF.

The chain combines TRBV11-2 with TRBJ1-2; D remains ambiguous. CDR3 length: 15 amino acids. Trimming took off 0 bases at V and 7 bases at J, with 15 bases between the two ends. The germline V gene has CDR1 SGHAT and CDR2 FQNNGV. The CDR3 coding sequence is TGTGCCAGCAGCTTAGAGCCGGCCTCGATTCGTGGCTACACCTTC. Protein: CASSLEPASIRGYTF.

V gene TRBV29-1 combines with J gene TRBJ1-2, with 7 nucleotides matching TRBD1. This CDR3 spans 12 amino acids. V dropped 7 bases and J dropped 4; count of bases not matched to a gene: 6. The germline V gene has CDR1 SQVTM and CDR2 ANQGSEA. The CDR3 spells CSGATGTYGYTF. In nucleotides, the CDR3 is TGCAGCGGGGCGACAGGGACCTATGGCTACACCTTC. Full variable domain (missing parts from reference TRBV29-1 and TRBJ1-2): SAVISQKPSRDICQRGTSLTIQCQVDSQVTMMFWYRQQPGQSLTLIATANQGSEATYESGFVIDKFPISRPNLTFSTLTVSNMSPEDSSIYLCSGATGTYGYTFGSGTRLTVV.

This chain joins TRBV5-1 and TRBJ1-5; D is perhaps TRBD1 (5 bases). The germline V and J ends were trimmed by 0 bases and 6 bases, with 13 bases remaining between them. Germline CDR1 reads SGHRS; CDR2 reads YFSETQ. The CDR3 runs to 15 residues. Here the CDR3 DNA reads TGCGCCAGCAGCTTGGGTCAGGGCGGGAGTCAGCCCCAGCATTTT. This codes for CASSLGQGGSQPQHF.

CDR3 sequence (DNA): TGTGCCAGCAGCTTAGATTACTACGAGCAGTACTTC. Translation: CASSLDYYEQYF. This sequence joins TRBV7-9 and TRBJ2-7, with D hard to call. Trimming stripped 1 base from V and 3 bases from J, with 4 bases between. CDR1 is SEHNR, CDR2 FQNEAQ, per germline (reference sequence). This CDR3 region has 12 residues.

The rearrangement uses TRBV12-2 and TRBJ1-2; the table's D call TRBD1 went unverified against the DNA. TRBV12-2 is shown as a pseudogene. The CDR3 has 12 amino acids. This CDR3 is CASRLTTDGYTF. As DNA, the CDR3 is TGTGCAAGTCGCTTAACGACAGATGGCTACACCTTC.

This chain uses TRBV4-3 with TRBJ1-2; D perhaps matches TRBD1 (5 bases). Between the trimmed V and J ends, which lost 1 base and 6 bases, there was a span of 15 bases. Germline CDR1 is LGHNA and CDR2 is YSLEER. CDR3 length: 15 residues. The CDR3 region has the DNA TGCGCCAGCAGCCAAGTCCCCTGGGACGGTGATGGCTACACCTTC. Amino acids: CASSQVPWDGDGYTF.

J is TRBJ1-2 and V is TRBV6-5; a possible D gene is TRBD1 (6 bases). Germline V gene data show CDR1 as MNHEY and CDR2 as SVGAGI. The length of the CDR3 is 13 residues. Trimming stripped 5 bases from V and 2 bases from J, with 9 bases between. Written as DNA, the CDR3 is TGTGCCAGCAGTCAACAGGGAAACTATGGCTACACCTTC. It specifies CASSQQGNYGYTF.

The chain is built from TRBV30 and TRBJ2-7; 9 bases are a match to TRBD2. Trimming at V came to 0 bases and at J to 2 bases, leaving 5 bases not matched to a gene. This CDR3 contains 15 residues. Per germline, CDR1 GTSNPN and CDR2 SVGIG (reference sequence). CDR3 sequence reads: CAWSVGIAGAYEQYF. The CDR3 region has the DNA TGTGCCTGGAGTGTAGGGATAGCGGGAGCCTACGAGCAGTACTTC.

The count of this clone is one. The chain couples TRBV19 to TRBJ1-2; no firm D call. V lost 1 base and J lost 0, with 9 bases in between. The CDR3 consists of 15 residues. Per germline, CDR1 LNHDA and CDR2 SQIVND (reference sequence). CDR3 bases: TGTGCCAGTAGTATAGTCGGCGGAGCTAACTATGGCTACACCTTC. Translation gives CASSIVGGANYGYTF.

As DNA, the CDR3 is TGTGCCAGCAGTTGGGGGACAGGGGATTCACCCCTCCACTTT. Its translation: CASSWGTGDSPLHF. V and J are TRBV27 and TRBJ1-6; TRBD1 matches at 10 bases. This CDR3 has 14 amino acids. J lost 8 bases, V lost 4 bases, and 2 bases had no gene match. Germline CDR1 and CDR2: MNHEY and SMNVEV (reference sequence).

The chain combines TRBV15 with TRBJ2-7; no clear D gene. The germline gives CDR1 LNHNV, CDR2 YYDKDF (reference sequence). There are 15 residues in the CDR3. V was shortened by 3 bases and J by 2 bases, with 14 bases between the two germline ends. CDR3 sequence (DNA): TGTGCCACCAGCAGTCTCGACCGAAAACCCTACGAGCAGTACTTC. Translation: CATSSLDRKPYEQYF. Looking up the rest from reference TRBV15 and TRBJ2-7 gives the full variable domain: DAMVIQNPRYQVTQFGKPVTLSCSQTLNHNVMYWYQQKSSQAPKLLFHYYDKDFNNEADTPDNFQSRRPNTSFCFLDIRSPGLGDTAMYLCATSSLDRKPYEQYFGPGTRLTVT.

The V gene is TRBV18, the J gene TRBJ2-3; 8 nucleotides align to TRBD1. With 5 bases clipped from V and 2 bases from J, the junction kept 12 bases outside the gene matches. CDR1 KGHSH and CDR2 LQKENI come from the germline V gene. The CDR3 is 17 residues long. CDR3 loop: CASSSGQGGYLTDTQYF. The CDR3 region has the DNA TGTGCCAGCTCATCCGGACAGGGTGGATACCTCACAGATACGCAGTATTTT.

The chain employs TRBV9 and TRBJ1-4; unclear D gene. With 1 base removed from V and 6 bases from J, the gap between germline ends came to 7 bases. Germline V gene sequence: CDR1 SGDLS, CDR2 YYNGEE. The CDR3 runs to 13 residues. The CDR3 loop reads CASSVRGDEKLFF. CDR3 coding DNA: TGTGCCAGCAGCGTACGGGGAGATGAAAAACTGTTTTTT.

The chain couples TRBV4-3 to TRBJ2-1; D perhaps matches TRBD1 (5 bases). The CDR3 is 15 residues long. The V gene lost 0 bases and the J gene lost 2 bases, with 8 bases spanning the gap. The germline CDR1 and CDR2 sequences are LGHNA and YSLEER. CDR3 DNA sequence: TGCGCCAGCAGCCAAGAGGGGCGCCCCTACAATGAGCAGTTCTTC. This encodes CASSQEGRPYNEQFF.

In this sample, this clone turned up a few times. The chain joins TRBV7-9 to TRBJ1-2; D not resolved. Germline CDR1 SEHNR, CDR2 FQNEAQ (reference sequence). This CDR3 has 12 residues. With 1 base removed from V and 7 bases from J, the gap between germline ends came to 7 bases. CDR3 sequence: CASSLDVGGYTF. The CDR3 region has the DNA TGTGCCAGCAGCTTAGATGTCGGTGGCTACACCTTC.

The chain recombines TRBV5-8 with TRBJ1-5; no clear D. Looked up from germline, CDR1 is SGHTS and CDR2 is YDEGEE. The V end was cut by 4 bases, the J end by 0 bases, with 8 bases between. This CDR3 spans 14 amino acids. The CDR3 is CASSRRGSNQPQHF. The DNA for the CDR3 is TGTGCCAGCAGCCGGCGAGGTAGCAATCAGCCCCAGCATTTT.

V and J are TRBV30 and TRBJ1-4; D gene ambiguous. The germline V gene encodes CDR1 GTSNPN and CDR2 SVGIG (reference sequence). V was pared by 1 base and J by 4 bases, with 7 bases between. The CDR3 totals 13 residues. The CDR3 protein is CAWSEGFNEKLFF. The CDR3 DNA sequence: TGTGCCTGGAGTGAGGGATTTAATGAAAAACTGTTTTTT.

This rearrangement joins TRBV5-6 to TRBJ1-1, with 9 bases matching TRBD1. The CDR3 extends over 15 amino acids. Germline loops: CDR1 SGHDT, CDR2 YYEEEE. V lost 0 bases and J lost 3; bases outside the gene matches: 3. CDR3 loop: CASSLDRGRYTEAFF. The CDR3 nucleotides read TGTGCCAGCAGCTTGGACAGGGGGCGGTACACTGAAGCTTTCTTT.

The chain has TRBV5-4 and TRBJ2-5; 11 bases line up with TRBD1. In germline, CDR1 is SGHNT, CDR2 YYREEE (reference sequence). Trimming at V came to 0 bases and at J to 7 bases, leaving 5 bases not matched to a gene. This CDR3 contains 15 residues. The DNA of the CDR3 is TGTGCCAGCAGCTTGGGGGACAGGGGGTTGGCGACCCAGTACTTC. Translating gives CASSLGDRGLATQYF.

V and J are TRBV27 and TRBJ1-1; 8 bases fit TRBD1. Trimming removed 2 bases from V and 0 bases from J; junction bases left unmatched: 5. This CDR3 is 16 amino acids long. Germline CDR1 and CDR2: MNHEY and SMNVEV (reference sequence). CDR3 sequence reads: CASSLGQGAVNTEAFF. The DNA of the CDR3 is TGTGCCAGCAGTTTAGGGCAGGGGGCCGTGAACACTGAAGCTTTCTTT.

The rearrangement links TRBV11-3 to TRBJ2-5; 7 bases match TRBD2. V shed 1 base, J shed 0 bases, and the junction held 8 bases outside the gene matches. Germline V lookup: CDR1 SGHNT, CDR2 YENEEA. The CDR3 sequence is 17 residues long. The CDR3 loop is CASSLGLGGGDQETQYF. CDR3 in DNA: TGTGCCAGCAGCTTAGGGCTTGGCGGGGGAGACCAAGAGACCCAGTACTTC.